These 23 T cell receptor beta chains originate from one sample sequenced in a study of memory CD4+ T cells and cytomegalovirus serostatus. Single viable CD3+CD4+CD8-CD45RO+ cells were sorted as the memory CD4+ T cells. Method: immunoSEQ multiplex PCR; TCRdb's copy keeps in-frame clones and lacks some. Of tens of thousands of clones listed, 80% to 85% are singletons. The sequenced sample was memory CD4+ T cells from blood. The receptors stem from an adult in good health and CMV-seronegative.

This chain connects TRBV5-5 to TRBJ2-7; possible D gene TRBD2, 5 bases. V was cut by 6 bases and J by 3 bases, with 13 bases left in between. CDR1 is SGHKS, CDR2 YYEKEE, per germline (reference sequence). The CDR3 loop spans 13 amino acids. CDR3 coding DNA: TGTGCCAGCACCCGATCCGGGGTCTACGAGCAGTACTTC. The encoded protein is CASTRSGVYEQYF.

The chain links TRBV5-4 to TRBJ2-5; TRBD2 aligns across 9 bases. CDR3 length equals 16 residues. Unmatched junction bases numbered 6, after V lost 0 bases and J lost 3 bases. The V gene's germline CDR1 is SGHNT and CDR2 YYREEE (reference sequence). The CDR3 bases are TGTGCCAGCAGCTTGGGGGTGACTAGCGGAGAAGAGACCCAGTACTTC. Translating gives CASSLGVTSGEETQYF.

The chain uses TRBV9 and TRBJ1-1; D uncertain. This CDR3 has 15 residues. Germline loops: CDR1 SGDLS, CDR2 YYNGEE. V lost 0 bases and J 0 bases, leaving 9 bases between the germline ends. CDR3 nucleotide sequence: TGTGCCAGCAGCGTAGTGCCAGACATGAACACTGAAGCTTTCTTT. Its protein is CASSVVPDMNTEAFF.

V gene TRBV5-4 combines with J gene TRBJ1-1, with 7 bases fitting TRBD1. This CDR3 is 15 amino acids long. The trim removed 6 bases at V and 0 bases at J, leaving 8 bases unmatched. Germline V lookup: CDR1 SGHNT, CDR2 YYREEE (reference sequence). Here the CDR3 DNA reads TGTGCCAGCAAATCCTCCGGGACAGTGAACACTGAAGCTTTCTTT. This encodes CASKSSGTVNTEAFF.

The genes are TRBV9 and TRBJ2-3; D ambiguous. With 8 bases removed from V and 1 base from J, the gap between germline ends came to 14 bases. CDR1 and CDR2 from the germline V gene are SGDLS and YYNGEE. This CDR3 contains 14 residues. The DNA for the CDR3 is TGTGCCAGTGCAGTGAAGAGTCGCACAGATACGCAGTATTTT. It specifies CASAVKSRTDTQYF.

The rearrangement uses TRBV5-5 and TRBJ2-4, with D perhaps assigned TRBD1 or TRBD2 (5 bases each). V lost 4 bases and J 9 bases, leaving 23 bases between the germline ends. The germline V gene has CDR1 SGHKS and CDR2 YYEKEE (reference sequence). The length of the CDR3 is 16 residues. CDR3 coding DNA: TGTGCCAGCAGCCCCGGGACCGCAATAAGGGCTACCATTCAGTACTTC. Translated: CASSPGTAIRATIQYF.

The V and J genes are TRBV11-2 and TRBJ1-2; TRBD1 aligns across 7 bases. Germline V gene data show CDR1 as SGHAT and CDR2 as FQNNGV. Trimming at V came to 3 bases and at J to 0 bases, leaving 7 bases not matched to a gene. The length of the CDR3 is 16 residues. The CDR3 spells CASSFSPGTANYGYTF. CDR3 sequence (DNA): TGTGCCAGCAGCTTCAGTCCCGGGACAGCTAACTATGGCTACACCTTC. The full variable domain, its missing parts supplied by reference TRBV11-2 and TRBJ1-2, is EAGVAQSPRYKIIEKRQSVAFWCNPISGHATLYWYQQILGQGPKLLIQFQNNGVVDDSQLPKDRFSAERLKGVDSTLKIQPAKLEDSAVYLCASSFSPGTANYGYTFGSGTRLTVV.

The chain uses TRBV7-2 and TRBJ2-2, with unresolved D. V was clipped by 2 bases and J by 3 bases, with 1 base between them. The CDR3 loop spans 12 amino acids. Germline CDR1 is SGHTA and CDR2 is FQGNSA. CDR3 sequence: CASSLYTGELFF. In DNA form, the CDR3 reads TGTGCCAGCAGCTTATACACCGGGGAGCTGTTTTTT.

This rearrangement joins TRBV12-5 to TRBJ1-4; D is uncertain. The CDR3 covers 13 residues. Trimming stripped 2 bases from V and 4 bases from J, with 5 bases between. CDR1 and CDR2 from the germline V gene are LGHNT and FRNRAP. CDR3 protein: CASGLPLNEKLFF. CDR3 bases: TGTGCTAGTGGTTTGCCCCTTAATGAAAAACTGTTTTTT. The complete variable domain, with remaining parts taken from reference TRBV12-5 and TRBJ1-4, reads DARVTQTPRHKVTEMGQEVTMRCQPILGHNTVFWYRQTMMQGLELLAYFRNRAPLDDSGMPKDRFSAEMPDATLATLKIQPSEPRDSAVYFCASGLPLNEKLFFGSGTQLSVL.

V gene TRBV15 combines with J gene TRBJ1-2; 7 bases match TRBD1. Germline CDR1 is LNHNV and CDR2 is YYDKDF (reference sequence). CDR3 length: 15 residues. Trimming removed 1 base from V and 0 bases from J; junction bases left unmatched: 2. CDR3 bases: TGTGCCACCAGCAGAGCGGGACAGCCTAACTATGGCTACACCTTC. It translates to CATSRAGQPNYGYTF.

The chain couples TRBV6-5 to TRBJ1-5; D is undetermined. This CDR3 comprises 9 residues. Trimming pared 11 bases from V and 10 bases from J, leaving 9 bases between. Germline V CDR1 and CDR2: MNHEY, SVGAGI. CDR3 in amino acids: CAVGRPQHF. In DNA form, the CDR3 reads TGTGCCGTCGGACGACCCCAGCATTTT.

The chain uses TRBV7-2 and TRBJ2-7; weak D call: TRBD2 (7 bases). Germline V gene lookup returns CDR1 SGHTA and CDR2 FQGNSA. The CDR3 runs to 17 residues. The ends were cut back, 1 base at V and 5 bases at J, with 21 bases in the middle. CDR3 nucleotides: TGTGCCAGCAGCTTAGGACAGGCCCGGACTAGTCGCCACGAGCAGTACTTC. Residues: CASSLGQARTSRHEQYF.

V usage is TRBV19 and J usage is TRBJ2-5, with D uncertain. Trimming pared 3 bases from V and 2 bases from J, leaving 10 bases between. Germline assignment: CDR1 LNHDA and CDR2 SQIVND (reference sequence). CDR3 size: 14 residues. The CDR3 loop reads CASSITQEQETQYF. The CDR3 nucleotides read TGTGCCAGTAGTATTACCCAGGAACAAGAGACCCAGTACTTC. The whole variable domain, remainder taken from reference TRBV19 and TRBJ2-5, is DGGITQSPKYLFRKEGQNVTLSCEQNLNHDAMYWYRQDPGQGLRLIYYSQIVNDFQKGDIAEGYSVSREKKESFPLTVTSAQKNPTAFYLCASSITQEQETQYFGPGTRLLVL.

The CDR3 DNA reads TGTGCCAGCACACAGATTAGCAATCAGCCCCAGCATTTT. Its protein is CASTQISNQPQHF. The chain uses TRBV28 and TRBJ1-5; D unclear. The CDR3 totals 13 residues. Germline loops: CDR1 MDHEN, CDR2 SYDVKM. The ends were cut back, 7 bases at V and 0 bases at J, with 7 bases in the middle.

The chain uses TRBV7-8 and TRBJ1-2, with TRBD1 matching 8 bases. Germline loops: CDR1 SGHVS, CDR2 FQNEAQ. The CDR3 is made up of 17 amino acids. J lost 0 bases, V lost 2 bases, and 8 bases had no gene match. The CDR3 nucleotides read TGTGCCAGCAGCTTACTTAAGGGACAGGATTCTAACTATGGCTACACCTTC. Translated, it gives CASSLLKGQDSNYGYTF.

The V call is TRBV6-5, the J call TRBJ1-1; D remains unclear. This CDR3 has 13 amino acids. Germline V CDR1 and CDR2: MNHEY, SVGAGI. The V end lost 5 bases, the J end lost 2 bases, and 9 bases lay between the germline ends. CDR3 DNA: TGTGCCAGCAGTGATTCGCTCAACACTGAAGCTTTCTTT. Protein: CASSDSLNTEAFF.

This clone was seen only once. The CDR3 nucleotides read TGCGCCAGCAGCCACTCAAGACGGGACTATCATCCCGAGCAGTTCTTC. Its protein is CASSHSRRDYHPEQFF. This chain links TRBV4-3 with TRBJ2-1, with 7 bases lining up with TRBD2. Per the germline V gene, CDR1 is LGHNA and CDR2 is YSLEER. V lost 3 bases, J lost 10 bases, and 15 bases stayed unmatched. The CDR3 has 16 residues.

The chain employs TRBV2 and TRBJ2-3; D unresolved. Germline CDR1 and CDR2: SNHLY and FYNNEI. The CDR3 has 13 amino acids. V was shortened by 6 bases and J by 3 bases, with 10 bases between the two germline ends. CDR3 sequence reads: CASSPSPTDTQYF. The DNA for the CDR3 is TGTGCCAGCAGCCCAAGCCCTACAGATACGCAGTATTTT.

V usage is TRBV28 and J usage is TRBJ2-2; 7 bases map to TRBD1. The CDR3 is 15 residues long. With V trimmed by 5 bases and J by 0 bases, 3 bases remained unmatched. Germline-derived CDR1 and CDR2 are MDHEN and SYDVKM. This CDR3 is CASSTQGANTGELFF. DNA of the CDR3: TGTGCCAGCAGTACGCAGGGGGCGAACACCGGGGAGCTGTTTTTT. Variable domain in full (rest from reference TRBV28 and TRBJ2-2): DVKVTQSSRYLVKRTGEKVFLECVQDMDHENMFWYRQDPGLGLRLIYFSYDVKMKEKGDIPEGYSVSREKKERFSLILESASTNQTSMYLCASSTQGANTGELFFGEGSRLTVL.

The CDR3 loop is CASIGGDSGANVLTF. The CDR3 DNA is TGTGCCAGTATCGGGGGGGACTCTGGGGCCAACGTCCTGACTTTC. The rearrangement joins TRBV19 to TRBJ2-6; 8 nucleotides line up with TRBD2. The J segment lost 0 bases and the V segment lost 7 bases, leaving 2 bases of the junction unmatched. Germline values: CDR1 LNHDA, CDR2 SQIVND (reference sequence). The CDR3 covers 15 residues.

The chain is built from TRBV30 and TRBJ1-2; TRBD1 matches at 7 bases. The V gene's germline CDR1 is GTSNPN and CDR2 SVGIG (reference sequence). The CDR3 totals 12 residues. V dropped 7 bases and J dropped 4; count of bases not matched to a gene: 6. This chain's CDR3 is CASDRVPYGYTF. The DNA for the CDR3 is TGTGCCTCAGACAGGGTTCCCTATGGCTACACCTTC.

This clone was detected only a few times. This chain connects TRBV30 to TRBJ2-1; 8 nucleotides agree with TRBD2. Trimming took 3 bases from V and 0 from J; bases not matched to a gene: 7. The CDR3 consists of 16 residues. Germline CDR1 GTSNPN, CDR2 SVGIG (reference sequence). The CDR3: CAWSVAGLNSYNEQFF. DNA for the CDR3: TGTGCCTGGAGCGTAGCGGGATTAAACTCCTACAATGAGCAGTTCTTC.

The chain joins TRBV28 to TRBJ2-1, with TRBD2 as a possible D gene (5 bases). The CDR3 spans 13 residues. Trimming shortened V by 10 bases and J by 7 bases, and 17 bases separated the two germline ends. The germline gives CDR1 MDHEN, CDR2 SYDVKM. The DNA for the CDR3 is TGTGCCACCTCCGGACCCGGGAAAAATGAGCAGTTCTTC. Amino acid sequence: CATSGPGKNEQFF. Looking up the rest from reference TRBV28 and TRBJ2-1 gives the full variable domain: DVKVTQSSRYLVKRTGEKVFLECVQDMDHENMFWYRQDPGLGLRLIYFSYDVKMKEKGDIPEGYSVSREKKERFSLILESASTNQTSMYLCATSGPGKNEQFFGPGTRLTVL.